This note documents a single T cell receptor beta chain sequence. TCRdb fed the RT-PCR reads into MiXCR, producing one record per CDR3 protein. The repertoire includes about 960,000 distinct CDR3 sequences, approximately 18% of them detected once, and around 5.5% sits in the top ten. The J segment lost 6 bases and the V segment lost 4 bases, leaving 11 bases of the junction unmatched. The CDR3 has 15 amino acids. Germline V lookup: CDR1 SGHAT, CDR2 FQNNGV. This entry comes from a study of patients and donors after allogeneic stem cell transplantation. The chain uses TRBV11-2 and TRBJ2-7, with 8 bases identical to TRBD2. Sample: blood, either unsorted or a sorted T cell fraction (not recorded which). The origin of this receptor is a human donor who was either an allogeneic HSCT recipient or a stem cell or donor lymphocyte infusion donor (not recorded which). It is not recorded whose cells these are; they may come from a transplant donor. The CDR3, as DNA: TGTGCCAGCAGCTCCTCTCGGGTAGCGGGAATCGAGCAGTACTTC. Protein sequence: CASSSSRVAGIEQYF.